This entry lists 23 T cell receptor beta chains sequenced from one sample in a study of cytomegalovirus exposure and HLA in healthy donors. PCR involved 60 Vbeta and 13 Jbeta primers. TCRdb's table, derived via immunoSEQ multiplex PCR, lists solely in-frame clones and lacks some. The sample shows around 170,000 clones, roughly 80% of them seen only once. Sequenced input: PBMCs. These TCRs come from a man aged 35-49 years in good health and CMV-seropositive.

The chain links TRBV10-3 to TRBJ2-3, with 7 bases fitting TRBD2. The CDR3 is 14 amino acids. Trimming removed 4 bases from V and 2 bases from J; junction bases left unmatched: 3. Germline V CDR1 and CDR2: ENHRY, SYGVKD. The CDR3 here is CAISASGPTDTQYF. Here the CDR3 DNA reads TGTGCCATCAGTGCTAGCGGACCCACAGATACGCAGTATTTT.

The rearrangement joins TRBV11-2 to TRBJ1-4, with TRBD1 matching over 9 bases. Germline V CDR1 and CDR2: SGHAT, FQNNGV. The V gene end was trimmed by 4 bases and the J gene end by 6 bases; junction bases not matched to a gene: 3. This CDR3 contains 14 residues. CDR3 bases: TGTGCCAGCAGCTCGGGGACAGGGTATGAAAAACTGTTTTTT. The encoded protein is CASSSGTGYEKLFF.

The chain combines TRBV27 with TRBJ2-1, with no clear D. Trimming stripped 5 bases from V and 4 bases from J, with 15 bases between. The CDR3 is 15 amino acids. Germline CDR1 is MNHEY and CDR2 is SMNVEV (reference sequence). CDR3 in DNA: TGTGCCAGCAGTCCCGGGTCCCCGAGGTACAATGAGCAGTTCTTC. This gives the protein CASSPGSPRYNEQFF.

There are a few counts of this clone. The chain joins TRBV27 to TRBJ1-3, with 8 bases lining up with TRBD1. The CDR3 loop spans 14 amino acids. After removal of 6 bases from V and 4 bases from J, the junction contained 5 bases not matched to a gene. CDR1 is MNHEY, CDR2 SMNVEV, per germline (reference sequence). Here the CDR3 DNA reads TGTGCCAGCAGGGACAGGGTTAGAGGAAACACCATATATTTT. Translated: CASRDRVRGNTIYF.

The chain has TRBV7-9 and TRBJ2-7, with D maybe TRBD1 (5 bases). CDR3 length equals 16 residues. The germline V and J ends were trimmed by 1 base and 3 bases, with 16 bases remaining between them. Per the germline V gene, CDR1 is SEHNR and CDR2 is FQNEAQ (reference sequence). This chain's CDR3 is CASSLEGSATYYEQYF. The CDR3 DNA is TGTGCCAGCAGCTTAGAGGGGTCCGCGACCTACTACGAGCAGTACTTC.

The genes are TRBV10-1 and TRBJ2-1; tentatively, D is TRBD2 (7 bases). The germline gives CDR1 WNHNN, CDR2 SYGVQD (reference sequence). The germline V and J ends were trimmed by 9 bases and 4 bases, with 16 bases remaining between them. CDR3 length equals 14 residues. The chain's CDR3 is CASRTEGGYNEQFF. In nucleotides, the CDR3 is TGCGCCAGTCGGACAGAGGGAGGGTACAATGAGCAGTTCTTC.

The CDR3 protein is CASSLERSETQYF. The DNA for the CDR3 is TGTGCCAGCAGCTTGGAGCGGTCAGAGACCCAGTACTTC. This chain uses TRBV5-4 with TRBJ2-5; D possibly corresponds to TRBD2 (5 bases). This CDR3 spans 13 amino acids. CDR1 and CDR2 from the germline V gene are SGHNT and YYREEE (reference sequence). Deletions cut 0 bases from V and 4 bases from J, with 7 bases between.

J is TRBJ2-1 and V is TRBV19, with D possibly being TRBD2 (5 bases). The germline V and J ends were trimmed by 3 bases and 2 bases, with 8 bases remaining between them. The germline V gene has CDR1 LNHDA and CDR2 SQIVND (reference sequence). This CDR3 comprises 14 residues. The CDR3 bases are TGTGCCAGTAGTATCCAGCGGCCCTACAATGAGCAGTTCTTC. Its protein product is CASSIQRPYNEQFF.

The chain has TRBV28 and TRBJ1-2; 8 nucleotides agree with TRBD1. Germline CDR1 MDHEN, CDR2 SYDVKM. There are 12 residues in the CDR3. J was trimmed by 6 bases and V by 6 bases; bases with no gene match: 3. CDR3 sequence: CASSRGQNGYTF. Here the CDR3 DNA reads TGTGCCAGCAGCAGGGGGCAGAATGGCTACACCTTC.

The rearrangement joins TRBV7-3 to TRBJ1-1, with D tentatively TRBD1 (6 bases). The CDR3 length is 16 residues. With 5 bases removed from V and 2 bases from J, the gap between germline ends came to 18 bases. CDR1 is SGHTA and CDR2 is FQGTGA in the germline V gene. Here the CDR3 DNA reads TGTGCCAGCAGCCAGGGGCAGGGACTACTTAACACTGAAGCTTTCTTT. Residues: CASSQGQGLLNTEAFF.

CDR3 nucleotide sequence: TGTGCCAGCAGCTTCCGGGTGGGGCCGGGAGATACGCAGTATTTT. Its translation is CASSFRVGPGDTQYF. The chain joins TRBV5-6 to TRBJ2-3; TRBD1 might be the D (5 bases). The CDR3 loop spans 15 amino acids. The germline V gene has CDR1 SGHDT and CDR2 YYEEEE. Trimming shortened V by 2 bases and J by 5 bases, and 15 bases separated the two germline ends.

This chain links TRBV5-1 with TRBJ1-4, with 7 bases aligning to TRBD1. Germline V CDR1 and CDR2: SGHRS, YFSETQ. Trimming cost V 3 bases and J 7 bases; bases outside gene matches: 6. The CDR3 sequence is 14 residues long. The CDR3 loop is CASSSDRAFEKLFF. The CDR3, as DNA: TGCGCCAGCAGCTCCGACAGGGCATTTGAAAAACTGTTTTTT.

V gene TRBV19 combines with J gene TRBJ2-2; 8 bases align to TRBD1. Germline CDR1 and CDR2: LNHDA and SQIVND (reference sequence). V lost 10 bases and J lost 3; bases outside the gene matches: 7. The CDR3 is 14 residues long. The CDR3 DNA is TGTGCCACAAACCGGGACAGGTACACCGGGGAGCTGTTTTTT. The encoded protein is CATNRDRYTGELFF.

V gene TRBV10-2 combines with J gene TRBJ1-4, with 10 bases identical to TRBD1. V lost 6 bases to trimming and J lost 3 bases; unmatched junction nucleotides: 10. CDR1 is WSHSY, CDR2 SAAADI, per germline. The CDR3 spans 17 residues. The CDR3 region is CASSIEGQGVANEKLFF. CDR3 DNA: TGCGCCAGCAGCATAGAAGGACAGGGGGTTGCTAATGAAAAACTGTTTTTT.

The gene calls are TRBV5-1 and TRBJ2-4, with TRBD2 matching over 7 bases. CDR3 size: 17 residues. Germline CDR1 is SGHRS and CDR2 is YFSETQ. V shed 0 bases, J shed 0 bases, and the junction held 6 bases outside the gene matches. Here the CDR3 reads CASSLEGEGIAKNIQYF. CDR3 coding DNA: TGCGCCAGCAGCTTGGAAGGGGAGGGGATAGCCAAAAACATTCAGTACTTC.

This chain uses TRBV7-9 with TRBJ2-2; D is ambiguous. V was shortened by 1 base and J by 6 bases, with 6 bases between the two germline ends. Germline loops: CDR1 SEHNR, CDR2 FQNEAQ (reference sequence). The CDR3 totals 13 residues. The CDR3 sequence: CASSLVVPGELFF. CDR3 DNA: TGTGCCAGCAGCTTAGTAGTCCCCGGGGAGCTGTTTTTT.

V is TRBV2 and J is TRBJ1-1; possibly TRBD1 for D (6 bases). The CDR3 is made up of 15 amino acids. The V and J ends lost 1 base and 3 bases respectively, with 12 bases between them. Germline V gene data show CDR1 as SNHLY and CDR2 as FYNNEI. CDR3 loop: CASSEGAGVDTEAFF. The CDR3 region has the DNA TGTGCCAGCAGTGAAGGAGCAGGGGTGGACACTGAAGCTTTCTTT.

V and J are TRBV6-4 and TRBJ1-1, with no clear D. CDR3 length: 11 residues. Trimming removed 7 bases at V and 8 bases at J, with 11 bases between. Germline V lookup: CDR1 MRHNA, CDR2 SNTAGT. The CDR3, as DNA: TGTGCCAGCACCAACGGAGGGGAAGCTTTCTTT. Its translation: CASTNGGEAFF.

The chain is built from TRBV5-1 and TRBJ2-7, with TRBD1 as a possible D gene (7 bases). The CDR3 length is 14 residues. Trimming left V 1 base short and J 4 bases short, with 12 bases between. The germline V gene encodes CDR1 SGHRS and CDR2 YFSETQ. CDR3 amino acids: CASSLRQGGYEQYF. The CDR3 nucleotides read TGCGCCAGCAGCTTGCGACAGGGAGGTTACGAGCAGTACTTC.

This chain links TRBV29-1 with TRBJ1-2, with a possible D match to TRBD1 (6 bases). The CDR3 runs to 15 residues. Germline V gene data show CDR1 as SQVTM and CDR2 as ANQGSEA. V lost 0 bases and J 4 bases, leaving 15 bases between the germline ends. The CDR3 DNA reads TGCAGCGTTGAAGAGGCAGGGGTTTCCCGCTATGGCTACACCTTC. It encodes CSVEEAGVSRYGYTF.

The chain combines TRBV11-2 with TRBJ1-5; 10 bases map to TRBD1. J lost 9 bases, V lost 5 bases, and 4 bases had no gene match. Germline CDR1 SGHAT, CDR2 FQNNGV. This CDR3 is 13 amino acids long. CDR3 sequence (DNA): TGTGCCAGCAGCCCGGGACAGGGGCCGCCCCAGCATTTT. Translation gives CASSPGQGPPQHF.

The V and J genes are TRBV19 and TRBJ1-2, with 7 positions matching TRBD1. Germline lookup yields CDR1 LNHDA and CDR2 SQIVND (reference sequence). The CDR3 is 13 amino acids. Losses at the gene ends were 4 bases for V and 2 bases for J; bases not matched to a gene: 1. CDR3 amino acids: CASSRDSNYGYTF. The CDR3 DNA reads TGTGCCAGTAGTAGGGACAGCAACTATGGCTACACCTTC.

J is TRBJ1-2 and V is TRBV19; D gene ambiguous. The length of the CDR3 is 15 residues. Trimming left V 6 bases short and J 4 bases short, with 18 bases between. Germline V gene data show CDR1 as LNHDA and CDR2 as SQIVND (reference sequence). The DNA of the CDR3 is TGTGCCAGTAGGCCCCCGCCTCCTGGCCCCTATGGCTACACCTTC. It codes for CASRPPPPGPYGYTF.